This T cell receptor beta chain was sequenced in a study of T cell responses to AZD1222 COVID-19 vaccine. This CDR3 comprises 17 residues. The ends lost 0 bases at V and 5 bases at J; junction bases unmatched: 12. The germline CDR1 and CDR2 sequences are SGHDT and YYEEEE. Using immunoSEQ multiplex PCR, the repertoire was profiled, and TCRdb retains in-frame clones only, with some absent. The sample lists 130,000 or so clones; 80% to 90% were seen once. The chain recombines TRBV5-6 with TRBJ2-5, with TRBD2 identical over 8 bases. The TCR comes from an adult who received the AZD1222 COVID-19 vaccine. The sequenced sample was peripheral blood, obtained 28 days after the second AZD1222 dose. The CDR3 DNA sequence: TGTGCCAGCAGCTTGGCCGTGAGCAGCGGGAGTGGGGAGACCCAGTACTTC. Amino acid sequence: CASSLAVSSGSGETQYF.